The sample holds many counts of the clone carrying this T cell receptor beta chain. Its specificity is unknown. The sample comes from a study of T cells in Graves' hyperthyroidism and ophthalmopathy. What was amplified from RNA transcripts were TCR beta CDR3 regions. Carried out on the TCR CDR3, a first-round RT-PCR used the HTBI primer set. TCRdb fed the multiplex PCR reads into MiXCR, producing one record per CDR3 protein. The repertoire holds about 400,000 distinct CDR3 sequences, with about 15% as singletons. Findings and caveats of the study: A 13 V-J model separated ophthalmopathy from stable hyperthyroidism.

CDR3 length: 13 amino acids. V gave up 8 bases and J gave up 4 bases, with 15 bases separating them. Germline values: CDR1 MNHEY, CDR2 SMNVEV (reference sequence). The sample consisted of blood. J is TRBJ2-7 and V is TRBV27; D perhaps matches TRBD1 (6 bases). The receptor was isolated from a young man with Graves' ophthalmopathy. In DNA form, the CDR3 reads TGTGCCAGCCAACAGGTAGGGGGTTACGAGCAGTACTTC. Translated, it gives CASQQVGGYEQYF.